The T cell receptor beta chain described here comes from a study of blood T cell repertoires in COVID-19. CDR3 size: 11 residues. Per germline, CDR1 LGHDT and CDR2 YNNKEL (reference sequence). The V end lost 6 bases, the J end lost 2 bases, and 4 bases lay between the germline ends. The repertoire was sequenced with immunoSEQ multiplex PCR; TCRdb's copy has only in-frame clones and lacks some. Here the sample spans about 270,000 clones, approximately 85% being singletons. The sequence was obtained from a woman in her forties or fifties with acute COVID-19. This chain connects TRBV3-1 (or the pseudogene TRBV3-2) to TRBJ1-1; D ambiguous. Sequencing was carried out using PBMCs or T cells enriched from blood (not recorded which). The CDR3 DNA sequence: TGTGCCAGCAGTCATAACACTGAAGCTTTCTTT. This sequence encodes CASSHNTEAFF.